Below, one TCR beta chain is given with its context. Authors' data handling: Cell counts per sample came from amplifying reference gene primers. TCRdb keeps only in-frame clones here, not all; method: immunoSEQ multiplex PCR. V, J and clone size derive from that table, while D and trimming were established from the DNA sequence. The table records roughly 430,000 clones, 70% to 90% of them present only once. The sample belongs to a study of blood T cell repertoires in COVID-19. This TCR was sampled from a woman younger than 30 who had been exposed to COVID-19. The sequenced material came from PBMCs or T cells enriched from blood (not recorded which).

CDR3 coding DNA: TGTGCCAGCAGCTTAGTTCCGGGGACTGAAGCTTTCTTT. Its translation is CASSLVPGTEAFF. V gene TRBV11-3 combines with J gene TRBJ1-1; D is ambiguous. Germline V lookup: CDR1 SGHNT, CDR2 YENEEA. V lost 1 base to trimming and J lost 5 bases, with 8 bases between them. This CDR3 contains 13 residues.